The 10 T cell receptor beta chains below all came from one sample that was sequenced in a study of long-term antiretroviral therapy in people with HIV. immunoSEQ v3.0 was run at survey level. Generated by immunoSEQ multiplex PCR, the TCRdb table keeps only in-frame clones and is missing some. Of around 21,000 clones listed, about nine tenths are singletons. The material sequenced was unsorted PBMCs, taken 0.2 years before starting antiretroviral therapy. These receptors were collected from a young man with HIV.

The chain uses TRBV4-3 and TRBJ2-1; D possibly corresponds to TRBD2 (5 bases). The germline gives CDR1 LGHNA, CDR2 YSLEER. Trimming removed 1 base at V and 5 bases at J, with 12 bases between. CDR3 size: 15 residues. CDR3 DNA sequence: TGCGCCAGCAGCCAAGCGGGTGGGAGAAACAATGAGCAGTTCTTC. It yields the protein CASSQAGGRNNEQFF.

Only one count was recorded for this clone. This chain uses TRBV18 with TRBJ2-7; D possibly uses TRBD1 or TRBD2 (5 bases each). Between the trimmed V and J ends, which lost 6 bases and 7 bases, there was a span of 19 bases. The V gene's germline CDR1 is KGHSH and CDR2 LQKENI. The CDR3 extends over 14 amino acids. The CDR3 loop is CASSRQQLEGEQYF. The DNA of the CDR3 is TGTGCCAGCTCGCGACAGCAATTAGAGGGAGAGCAGTACTTC.

The chain is built from TRBV5-4 and TRBJ2-7; D unresolved. The V gene lost 3 bases and the J gene lost 1 base, with 2 bases spanning the gap. CDR3 length equals 11 residues. The germline V gene encodes CDR1 SGHNT and CDR2 YYREEE (reference sequence). The CDR3 sequence: CASSWSYEQYF. CDR3 DNA: TGTGCCAGCAGCTGGTCCTACGAGCAGTACTTC.

V gene TRBV5-4 combines with J gene TRBJ2-1; D might be TRBD2 (7 bases). V lost 2 bases, J lost 2 bases, and 8 bases lay in between. The CDR3 loop spans 14 amino acids. Germline V gene data show CDR1 as SGHNT and CDR2 as YYREEE (reference sequence). CDR3 bases: TGTGCCAGCAGCTTAGGGGGGGCCTACAATGAGCAGTTCTTC. Translating it yields CASSLGGAYNEQFF.

The CDR3 here is CSVNTEAFF. The CDR3 coding sequence is TGCAGCGTGAACACTGAAGCTTTCTTT. The chain employs TRBV29-1 and TRBJ1-1; D ambiguous. The CDR3 is 9 residues long. The germline V gene has CDR1 SQVTM and CDR2 ANQGSEA. With 6 bases removed from V and 1 base from J, the gap between germline ends came to 0 bases.

This chain connects TRBV7-6 to TRBJ2-7, with 7 nucleotides matching TRBD1. The CDR3 sequence is 14 residues long. After removal of 5 bases from V and 5 bases from J, the junction contained 9 bases not matched to a gene. Germline CDR1 is SGHVS and CDR2 is FNYEAQ. The CDR3 protein is CASSPSGTDDEQYF. In DNA, the CDR3 is TGTGCCAGCAGCCCCTCCGGGACAGACGACGAGCAGTACTTC.

The gene calls are TRBV9 and TRBJ1-1; tentative D call: TRBD1 (5 bases). V shed 2 bases and J shed 5 bases, with 10 bases lying between them. The V gene's germline CDR1 is SGDLS and CDR2 YYNGEE. The CDR3 loop spans 13 amino acids. This chain's CDR3 is CASSVGDFTEAFF. CDR3 bases: TGTGCCAGCAGCGTGGGGGATTTTACTGAAGCTTTCTTT.

V is TRBV4-3 and J is TRBJ2-7; D possibly corresponds to TRBD2 (6 bases). The germline V gene has CDR1 LGHNA and CDR2 YSLEER. The germline V and J ends were trimmed by 4 bases and 3 bases, with 16 bases remaining between them. The CDR3 sequence is 15 residues long. The CDR3 protein is CASSPSELPDYEQYF. The CDR3 coding sequence is TGCGCCAGCAGCCCTAGCGAACTCCCTGACTACGAGCAGTACTTC.

This rearrangement joins TRBV5-1 to TRBJ1-3; D may be TRBD1 (6 bases). CDR1 SGHRS and CDR2 YFSETQ come from the germline V gene. Trimming cost V 4 bases and J 4 bases, with 15 bases left between them. This CDR3 has 15 residues. The CDR3 protein is CASSRDRRGGNTIYF. CDR3 nucleotide sequence: TGCGCCAGCAGCCGGGACCGCAGGGGAGGAAACACCATATATTTT.

The rearrangement uses TRBV9 and TRBJ1-2, with TRBD1 matching 9 bases. Germline CDR1 is SGDLS and CDR2 is YYNGEE. V gave up 3 bases and J gave up 10 bases; unmatched junction bases: 4. The CDR3 contains 12 residues. In nucleotides, the CDR3 is TGTGCCAGCAGCGCGAGACAGGGGGACTACACCTTC. This translates into CASSARQGDYTF.